This T cell receptor beta chain was identified in a study of T cells in Graves' hyperthyroidism and ophthalmopathy. The germline CDR1 and CDR2 sequences are DFQATT and SNEGSKA (reference sequence). V dropped 6 bases and J dropped 7 bases, with 9 bases sitting between them. This CDR3 has 11 residues. This clonotype was seen many times. TCR beta CDR3 region amplification was performed from RNA transcripts. HTBI primers were the set used in a first-round RT-PCR of the TCR CDR3. TCRdb itself ran the multiplex PCR reads through MiXCR, one entry per CDR3 protein. The sample has fewer than 200,000 distinct CDR3 sequences; more than 15% are singletons. Patients counted as stable if ophthalmopathy did not develop within 18 months. In patients aged 18 to 65, hyperthyroidism was newly diagnosed, with duration under 2 months.

The sequenced sample consisted of blood. V is TRBV20-1 and J is TRBJ2-2, with D possibly TRBD2 on 6 matching bases. This TCR was sampled from a woman aged 50 to 65 with Graves' hyperthyroidism. CDR3 in DNA: TGCAGTGCGGGACTCCTCGGGGAGCTGTTTTTT. As protein: CSAGLLGELFF.